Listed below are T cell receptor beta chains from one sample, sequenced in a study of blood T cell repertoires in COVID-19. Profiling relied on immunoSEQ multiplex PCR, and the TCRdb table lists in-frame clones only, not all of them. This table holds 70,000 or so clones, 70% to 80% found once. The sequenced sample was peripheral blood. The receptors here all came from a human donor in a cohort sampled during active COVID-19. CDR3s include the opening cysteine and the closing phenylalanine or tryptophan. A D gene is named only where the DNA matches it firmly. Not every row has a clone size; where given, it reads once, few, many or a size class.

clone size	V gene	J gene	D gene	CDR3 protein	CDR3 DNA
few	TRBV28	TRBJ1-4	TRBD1	CASRRRQGNEKLFF	TGTGCCAGCAGGCGGAGACAGGGGAATGAAAAACTGTTTTTT
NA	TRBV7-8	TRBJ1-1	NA	CASSLASTGGAEAFF	TGTGCCAGCAGCTTAGCCTCTACCGGGGGGGCTGAAGCTTTCTTT
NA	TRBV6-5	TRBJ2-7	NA	CASSQPRGALNEQYF	TGTGCCAGCAGTCAACCCCGGGGGGCATTGAACGAGCAGTACTTC
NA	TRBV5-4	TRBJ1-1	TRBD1	CASSPDRWNTEAFF	TGTGCCAGCAGCCCGGACAGGTGGAACACTGAAGCTTTCTTT
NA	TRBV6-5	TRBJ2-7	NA	CASSYSSGSYEQYF	TGTGCCAGCAGTTACTCGAGTGGGAGCTACGAGCAGTACTTC
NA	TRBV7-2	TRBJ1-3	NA	CASSESATGNTIYF	TGTGCCAGCAGCGAATCAGCGACTGGAAACACCATATATTTT
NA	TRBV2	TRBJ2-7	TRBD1	CASSVTGGESDEQYF	TGTGCCAGCAGCGTGACAGGGGGCGAATCCGACGAGCAGTACTTC
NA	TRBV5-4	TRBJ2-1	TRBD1	CASSLGQVSYNEQFF	TGTGCCAGCAGCCTGGGACAGGTATCATACAATGAGCAGTTCTTC
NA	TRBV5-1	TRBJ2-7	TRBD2	CASSLLAGGGEQYF	TGCGCCAGCAGCTTGCTAGCGGGAGGAGGGGAGCAGTACTTC
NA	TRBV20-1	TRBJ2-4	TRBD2	CSASLAGGDIQYF	TGCAGTGCTAGTCTAGCGGGAGGAGACATTCAGTACTTC
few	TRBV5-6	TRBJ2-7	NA	CASSLAQYEQYF	TGTGCCAGCAGCTTGGCCCAGTACGAGCAGTACTTC
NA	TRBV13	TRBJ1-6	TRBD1	CASSLDRGRSPLHF	TGTGCCAGCAGCTTAGACAGGGGCCGTTCACCCCTCCACTTT